A selection of T cell receptor beta chains follows, all from one sample in a study of cytomegalovirus exposure and HLA in healthy donors. Assay: immunoSEQ multiplex PCR; the TCRdb copy retains only in-frame clones and omits some. The sample carries approximately 76,000 clones, approximately 94% recorded once. The source material was PBMCs. These receptors originate from a woman between 18 and 29 years old in good health and CMV-seropositive. Each CDR3 is given with its conserved first and last residue. D genes are given only for firm matches. Some rows mark clone size as missing; the rest say once, few, many or name a class of expanded clone.

j_call clone_size v_call d_call cdr3_nt cdr3_aa
TRBJ1-3 . TRBV6-5 . TGTGCCAGCAGTTACTCAGGAGGGGTCTCTGGAAACACCATATATTTT CASSYSGGVSGNTIYF
TRBJ2-3 . TRBV29-1 TRBD2 TGCAGCGCTGCCTTTAGCGGGACTGTAGATACGCAGTATTTT CSAAFSGTVDTQYF
TRBJ2-5 . TRBV10-3 TRBD1 TGTGCCATCAGTGAGGGGACAGCGCAAGAGACCCAGTACTTC CAISEGTAQETQYF
TRBJ1-1 . TRBV7-9 . TGTGCCAGCAGCTTAGGGACAACGGAGAACACTGAAGCTTTCTTT CASSLGTTENTEAFF
TRBJ1-5 . TRBV28 . TGTGCCAGCAGTTCCGACAGCGTTGGGGACAATCAGCCCCAGCATTTT CASSSDSVGDNQPQHF
TRBJ2-7 . TRBV6-6 . TGTGCCAGCAGTTACTGGCAGATCTACGAGCAGTACTTC CASSYWQIYEQYF
TRBJ2-7 . TRBV6-6 . TGTGCCAGCAGTTACTCTGGGCCCCCAGGGGAGCAGTACTTC CASSYSGPPGEQYF
TRBJ1-5 . TRBV19 TRBD1 TGTGCCAGTAGACATACAGGGGGCGCGTTTAACAATCAGCCCCAGCATTTT CASRHTGGAFNNQPQHF
TRBJ2-1 . TRBV5-1 TRBD1 TGCGCCAGCAGCTTGGCCGACAGGGGTACTGGTGAGCAGTTCTTC CASSLADRGTGEQFF
TRBJ1-6 few TRBV28 . TGTGCCAGCTCCCGACGGCGGAATAATTCACCCCTCCACTTT CASSRRRNNSPLHF
TRBJ2-5 . TRBV9 . TGTGCCAGCAGCGTAGGATCCTCGTCAGGTCACCAAGAGACCCAGTACTTC CASSVGSSSGHQETQYF
TRBJ1-2 . TRBV6-1 . TGTGCCAGCAGCCTCGCCGGGGGGACCTATGGCTACACCTTC CASSLAGGTYGYTF
TRBJ2-4 once TRBV13 . TGTGCCAGCTCGGCAGGGCTACCCCCCGGAAACATTCAGTACTTC CASSAGLPPGNIQYF
TRBJ1-6 . TRBV30 . TGTGCCTGGAGTGTACCGGGACTAAGTTCACCCCTCCACTTT CAWSVPGLSSPLHF
TRBJ2-3 . TRBV27 . TGTGCCAGCAGTTACGGGGGAACAGATACGCAGTATTTT CASSYGGTDTQYF
TRBJ1-1 . TRBV6-6 . TGTGCCAGCGGACAGCGTCCGAACACTGAAGCTTTCTTT CASGQRPNTEAFF
TRBJ2-7 . TRBV28 TRBD1 TGTGCCAGCAGTCCGTCGACCAGGGGGCGTAAATCCTACGAGCAGTACTTC CASSPSTRGRKSYEQYF
TRBJ2-1 . TRBV27 TRBD2 TGTGCCAGCAGTTTAGCGGGAGGTATTAATGAGCAGTTCTTC CASSLAGGINEQFF
TRBJ2-3 . TRBV5-1 . TGCGCCAGCAGCTTAAGTCAACGGGAGAGAGATACGCAGTATTTT CASSLSQRERDTQYF